Below are 9 T cell receptor beta chains sequenced from a single sample in a study of shared clonotypes between healthy human individuals. Clones were read by immunoSEQ multiplex PCR, and TCRdb kept only the in-frame ones, dropping some. The table lists some 900,000 clones, about three quarters of them singletons. The sequencing sample was made of memory CD4+ T cells sorted from blood. The subset: CD45RA-negative fraction. Source of these receptors: a man aged 18 to 30 in good health.

The CDR3 sequence: CASSLEGPSSYNEQFF. CDR3 nucleotide sequence: TGTGCCAGCAGCTTAGAAGGGCCCTCCTCCTACAATGAGCAGTTCTTC. The rearrangement links TRBV7-6 to TRBJ2-1; no reliable D call. The CDR3 covers 16 residues. The germline V gene has CDR1 SGHVS and CDR2 FNYEAQ. V was cut by 1 base and J by 0 bases, with 10 bases left in between.

The V call is TRBV5-1, the J call TRBJ2-2; 7 bases line up with TRBD2. Germline V gives CDR1 SGHRS, CDR2 YFSETQ. V was clipped by 0 bases and J by 7 bases; unmatched bases: 9. The CDR3 spans 16 residues. The CDR3 bases are TGCGCCAGCAGCTTGGTTGTGGGAGGGCCGTTCGGGGAGCTGTTTTTT. It encodes CASSLVVGGPFGELFF.

This clone came up a few times. This chain links TRBV11-2 with TRBJ2-5, with 8 bases fitting TRBD1. V was pared by 3 bases and J by 5 bases, with 11 bases of the junction left unmatched. The V gene's germline CDR1 is SGHAT and CDR2 FQNNGV. This CDR3 contains 16 residues. CDR3 residues: CASSFHGTGPRETQYF. The CDR3 bases are TGTGCCAGCAGCTTCCACGGGACAGGCCCACGGGAGACCCAGTACTTC.

V is TRBV2 and J is TRBJ2-1, with a possible D match to TRBD2 (5 bases). In germline, CDR1 is SNHLY, CDR2 FYNNEI. Trimming pared 11 bases from V and 5 bases from J, leaving 7 bases between. The CDR3 spans 10 residues. The CDR3 here is CAVGDNEQFF. The DNA of the CDR3 is TGTGCCGTCGGGGACAATGAGCAGTTCTTC.

The DNA for the CDR3 is TGTGCCATCAGTGAGAGGGTAGAGGCGTCCGAGCAGTACTTC. This translates into CAISERVEASEQYF. The chain employs TRBV10-3 and TRBJ2-7; the D is unclear. The V and J ends lost 2 bases and 6 bases respectively, with 14 bases between them. Germline CDR1 is ENHRY and CDR2 is SYGVKD. This CDR3 spans 14 amino acids.

This chain connects TRBV30 to TRBJ2-1; D call uncertain. Between the trimmed V and J ends, which lost 0 bases and 6 bases, there was a span of 6 bases. The CDR3 length is 12 residues. Germline CDR1 reads GTSNPN; CDR2 reads SVGIG (reference sequence). DNA for the CDR3: TGTGCCTGGAGTGTATGGGGCAATGAGCAGTTCTTC. It is translated as CAWSVWGNEQFF.

This clone occurred a few times. The J gene is TRBJ1-5, the V gene TRBV6-1; 7 nucleotides agree with TRBD1. Germline V lookup: CDR1 MNHNS, CDR2 SASEGT. Trimming took 4 bases from V and 6 from J; bases not matched to a gene: 9. This CDR3 contains 15 residues. The CDR3 DNA sequence: TGTGCCAGCAGTGTAAACAGGGGTTTCGGTCAGCCCCAGCATTTT. It specifies CASSVNRGFGQPQHF.

This rearrangement joins TRBV15 to TRBJ2-7; D may be TRBD1 (5 bases). The CDR3 is 15 amino acids. CDR1 is LNHNV, CDR2 YYDKDF, per germline (reference sequence). With 0 bases removed from V and 5 bases from J, the gap between germline ends came to 14 bases. CDR3 amino acids: CATSRDRGRAHEQYF. The CDR3 nucleotides read TGTGCCACCAGCAGAGATAGGGGCAGGGCCCACGAGCAGTACTTC.

The chain is built from TRBV7-2 and TRBJ1-5; D is unclear. Looked up from germline, CDR1 is SGHTA and CDR2 is FQGNSA. The CDR3 is 14 amino acids. The ends were cut back, 5 bases at V and 5 bases at J, with 13 bases in the middle. The CDR3 DNA reads TGTGCCAGCAGCCGAACCGGGATGGATCAGCCCCAGCATTTT. Protein product: CASSRTGMDQPQHF.